The T cell receptor (beta chain) under discussion was sequenced for a study of metastatic and nonmetastatic thyroid tumors. About the study: Samples came from malignant and benign thyroid patients, and repertoires were compared across blood and tumor or nodule tissue. The study's findings and limits: Versus benign nodules, malignant thyroid tumors reportedly had significantly higher TCR beta diversity, in blood and tumor.

Authors' data handling: Building a distant-metastasis classifier for papillary thyroid cancer drew on CDR3 differences across clinicopathological groups. MiXCR reprocessed the PCR reads for TCRdb. TCRdb, rather than the study authors, made the V and J calls. The sample gives 7,000 or so clones, roughly 18% of which show up once; more than 20% is in the top ten. Germline loops: CDR1 DFQATT, CDR2 SNEGSKA (reference sequence). The V gene end was trimmed by 8 bases and the J gene end by 5 bases; junction bases not matched to a gene: 18. The CDR3 runs to 15 residues. This clone appeared once. Its specificity is not known. Thyroid surgery took place with no prior treatment in any patient.

The receptor's source is a male donor with papillary thyroid cancer or a benign thyroid nodule (not recorded which). Some clones in this sample may be carry-over from other donors' samples. The source material was adjacent normal tissue. This chain uses TRBV20-1 with TRBJ2-7, with TRBD1 identical over 7 bases. This CDR3 reads CSSVSGAGGQNEQYF. The CDR3 region has the DNA TGCAGTTCCGTATCCGGGGCAGGGGGTCAGAACGAGCAGTACTTC.